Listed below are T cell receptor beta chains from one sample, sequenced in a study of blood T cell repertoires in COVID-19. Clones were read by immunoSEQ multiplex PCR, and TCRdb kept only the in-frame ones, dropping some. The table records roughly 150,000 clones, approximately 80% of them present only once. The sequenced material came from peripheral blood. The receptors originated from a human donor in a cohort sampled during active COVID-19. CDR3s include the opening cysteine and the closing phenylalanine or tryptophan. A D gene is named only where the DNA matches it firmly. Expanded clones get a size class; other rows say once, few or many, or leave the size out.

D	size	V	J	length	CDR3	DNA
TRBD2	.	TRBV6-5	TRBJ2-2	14	CASRAGGLAGELFF	TGTGCCAGCAGGGCGGGGGGGCTCGCCGGGGAGCTGTTTTTT
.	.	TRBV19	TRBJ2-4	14	CASSNGVTLDIQYF	TGTGCCAGTAGCAACGGGGTTACGTTAGACATTCAGTACTTC
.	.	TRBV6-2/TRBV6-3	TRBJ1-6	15	CASSNGPGSNSPLHF	TGTGCCAGCAGCAACGGTCCAGGGTCGAATTCACCCCTCCACTTT
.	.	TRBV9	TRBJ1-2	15	CASSVGAGLDHGYTF	TGTGCCAGCAGCGTAGGCGCAGGCTTGGATCATGGCTACACCTTC
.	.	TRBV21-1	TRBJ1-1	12	CASSKVADEAFF	TGTGCCAGCAGCAAAGTGGCAGATGAAGCTTTCTTT
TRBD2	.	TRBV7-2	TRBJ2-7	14	CASSPSGGPYEQYF	TGTGCCAGCAGCCCCTCGGGGGGGCCCTACGAGCAGTACTTC
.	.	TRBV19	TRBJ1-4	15	CASRPVDISDGKLFF	TGTGCCAGTAGGCCCGTGGACATTTCTGACGGAAAACTGTTTTTT
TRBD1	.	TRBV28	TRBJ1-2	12	CASTDRGYGYTF	TGTGCCAGCACTGACAGGGGCTATGGCTACACCTTC
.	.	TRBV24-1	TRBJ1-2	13	CATSVGANYGYTF	TGTGCCACCAGTGTAGGGGCTAACTATGGCTACACCTTC
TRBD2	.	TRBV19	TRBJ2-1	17	CASSNSGAQSSYNEQFF	TGTGCCAGTAGTAATAGCGGGGCTCAAAGCTCCTACAATGAGCAGTTCTTC
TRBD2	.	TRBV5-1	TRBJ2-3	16	CASSPGTSGDTDTQYF	TGCGCCAGCAGCCCAGGGACTAGCGGGGACACAGATACGCAGTATTTT
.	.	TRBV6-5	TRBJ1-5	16	CASSFNGQGSNQPQHF	TGTGCCAGCAGTTTTAACGGGCAGGGAAGCAATCAGCCCCAGCATTTT
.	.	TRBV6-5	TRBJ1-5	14	CASTPQMGGQPQHF	TGTGCCAGCACCCCCCAGATGGGGGGGCAGCCCCAGCATTTT
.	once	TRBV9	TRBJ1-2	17	CASSGRAGSHENYGYTF	TGTGCCAGCAGCGGAAGAGCGGGCAGCCACGAAAACTATGGCTACACCTTC
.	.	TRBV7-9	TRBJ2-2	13	CASSSPGKGELFF	TGTGCCAGCAGCTCGCCGGGGAAAGGGGAGCTGTTTTTT
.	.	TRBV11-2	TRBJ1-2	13	CASSLTRDYGYTF	TGTGCCAGCAGCCTGACTCGGGACTATGGCTACACCTTC
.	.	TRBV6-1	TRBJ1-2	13	CASSELGGPSYTF	TGTGCCAGCAGTGAACTAGGGGGACCAAGCTACACCTTC